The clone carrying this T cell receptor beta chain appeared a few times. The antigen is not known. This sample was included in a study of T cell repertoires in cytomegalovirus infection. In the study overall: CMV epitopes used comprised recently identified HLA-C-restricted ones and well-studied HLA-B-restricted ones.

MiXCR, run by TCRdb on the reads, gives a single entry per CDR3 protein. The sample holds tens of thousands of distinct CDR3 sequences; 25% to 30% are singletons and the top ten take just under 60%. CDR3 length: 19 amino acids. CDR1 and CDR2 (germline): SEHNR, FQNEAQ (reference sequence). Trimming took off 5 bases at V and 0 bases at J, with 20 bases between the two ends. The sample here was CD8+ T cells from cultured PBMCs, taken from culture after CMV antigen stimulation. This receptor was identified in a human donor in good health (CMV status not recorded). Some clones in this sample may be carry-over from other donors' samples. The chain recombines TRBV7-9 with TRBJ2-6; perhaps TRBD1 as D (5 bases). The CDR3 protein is CASSPGPFAGISGANVLTF. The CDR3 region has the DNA TGTGCCAGCAGCCCTGGACCCTTTGCAGGGATCTCTGGGGCCAACGTCCTGACTTTC.